The 4 T cell receptor beta chains below come from one sample, sequenced in a study of blood T cell repertoires in COVID-19. Some clones are missing from TCRdb's copy, which holds only in-frame ones; the method was immunoSEQ multiplex PCR. Among under 300,000 clones listed, approximately 90% were seen once. Specimen: peripheral blood. The receptors come from a woman aged 40-49 years who had recovered from COVID-19.

This sequence joins TRBV5-6 and TRBJ1-2, with D possibly matching TRBD1 (5 bases). CDR3 length: 13 residues. Germline values: CDR1 SGHDT, CDR2 YYEEEE. V gave up 3 bases and J gave up 6 bases, with 12 bases separating them. The CDR3 DNA reads as TGTGCCAGCAGCTATAAGCCAGGGAATGGCTACACCTTC. The encoded protein is CASSYKPGNGYTF.

The rearrangement uses TRBV28 and TRBJ1-2; unclear D gene. Germline V gene lookup returns CDR1 MDHEN and CDR2 SYDVKM. This CDR3 spans 15 amino acids. V was cut by 7 bases and J by 2 bases, with 17 bases left in between. The CDR3 nucleotides read TGTGCCAGCACTTCCAAGGGCGGAGGCAACTATGGCTACACCTTC. This codes for CASTSKGGGNYGYTF.

The chain carries TRBV7-2 and TRBJ2-7, with a possible D match to TRBD2 (5 bases). The CDR3 consists of 15 residues. V was trimmed by 3 bases and J by 4 bases, leaving 16 bases between them. Germline assignment: CDR1 SGHTA and CDR2 FQGNSA. The CDR3 loop is CASSFPGVRRYEQYF. The CDR3 DNA reads TGTGCCAGCAGCTTCCCCGGGGTTCGGAGGTACGAGCAGTACTTC.

The V and J genes are TRBV11-3 and TRBJ2-3, with 13 bases fitting TRBD2. The CDR3 has 17 amino acids. V lost 5 bases and J lost 2; bases outside the gene matches: 7. Germline CDR1 and CDR2: SGHNT and YENEEA. The CDR3 region has the DNA TGTGCCAGCAGCAACCCCGGGACTAGCGGGAACACAGATACGCAGTATTTT. Translation: CASSNPGTSGNTDTQYF.